This T cell receptor (beta chain) came from a study of PD-L1 blockade in urothelial cancer. Assay: immunoSEQ multiplex PCR; the TCRdb copy retains only in-frame clones and omits some. The table includes 80,000 to 90,000 clones, more than 75% detected once. The time point was: pretreatment peripheral blood. The CDR3 has 15 residues. Germline V CDR1 and CDR2: SGHRS, YFSETQ. The J segment lost 3 bases and the V segment lost 4 bases, leaving 5 bases of the junction unmatched. This TCR derives from a man aged 55 to 70 with urothelial cancer. J is TRBJ1-5 and V is TRBV5-1; 9 nucleotides line up with TRBD1. The specimen comprised PBMCs, sampled around atezolizumab (anti-PD-L1) treatment. This CDR3 reads CASSEGTGYNQPQHF. CDR3 DNA sequence: TGCGCCAGCAGCGAGGGGACAGGGTACAATCAGCCCCAGCATTTT.